A selection of T cell receptor beta chains follows, all from one sample in a study of T-cell memory formation after mild COVID-19. In TCRdb, the 5' RACE reads were re-called with MiXCR into one record per CDR3 protein. The table shows around 340,000 distinct CDR3 sequences, with 15% occurring only once. Sequencing used PBMCs or a T cell subset sorted from them (not recorded which). The source of these receptors is a man between 18 and 35 years old who had mild COVID-19 (a few samples of this study predate the infection). Cell type and time point are not known. Both conserved end residues are part of each CDR3. D genes are given only for firm matches. Size is stated for part of the rows, as once, few or many counts, or as a class when the clone is expanded.

length,size,V,D,J,CDR3,DNA
16,NA,TRBV7-8,TRBD2,TRBJ2-2,CASSLERGGNTGELFF,TGTGCCAGCAGCTTAGAGCGGGGGGGTAACACCGGGGAGCTGTTTTTT
14,few,TRBV7-3,NA,TRBJ2-1,CASSLNGVGNEQFF,TGTGCCAGCAGCTTGAACGGGGTCGGCAATGAGCAGTTCTTC
13,NA,TRBV10-2,NA,TRBJ2-7,CASSEQLWGEQYF,TGCGCCAGCAGTGAGCAGCTCTGGGGCGAGCAGTACTTC
17,NA,TRBV20-1,NA,TRBJ1-5,CSASSGQGSYSNQPQHF,TGCAGTGCTAGCTCGGGACAAGGATCATATAGCAATCAGCCCCAGCATTTT
15,many,TRBV4-3,NA,TRBJ2-7,CASSQSTWGFYEQYF,TGCGCCAGCAGCCAGTCAACCTGGGGGTTTTACGAGCAGTACTTC
15,NA,TRBV6-1,NA,TRBJ1-5,CASTHLRGRNQPQHF,TGTGCCAGCACCCACCTCAGGGGACGCAATCAGCCCCAGCATTTT
15,few,TRBV7-2,NA,TRBJ1-2,CASSLADSSNYGYTF,TGTGCCAGCAGCTTAGCAGACAGCTCTAACTATGGCTACACCTTC
10,few,TRBV11-2,NA,TRBJ2-1,CASSFKEQFF,TGTGCCAGCAGCTTCAAGGAGCAGTTCTTC
12,NA,TRBV20-1,NA,TRBJ1-1,CSASPRVGEAFF,TGCAGTGCTAGCCCACGGGTGGGTGAAGCTTTCTTT
15,many,TRBV20-1,TRBD1,TRBJ2-3,CSAHSGTGRSDTQYF,TGCAGTGCCCACTCCGGGACAGGGCGTTCAGATACGCAGTATTTT
17,NA,TRBV19,NA,TRBJ2-2,CASSIDGLWGYTGELFF,TGTGCCAGTAGTATAGATGGTCTTTGGGGATACACCGGGGAGCTGTTTTTT
14,NA,TRBV20-1,NA,TRBJ1-4,CSATGYGSNEKLFF,TGCAGTGCTACAGGGTATGGGTCTAATGAAAAACTGTTTTTT
14,NA,TRBV7-9,TRBD1,TRBJ2-5,CASSWDSNQETQYF,TGTGCCAGCAGCTGGGACAGTAATCAAGAGACCCAGTACTTC
16,NA,TRBV4-3,NA,TRBJ2-2,CASSPSPGLGTGELFF,TGCGCCAGCAGCCCCTCCCCCGGGCTCGGCACCGGGGAGCTGTTTTTT
11,few,TRBV29-1,TRBD1,TRBJ1-1,CSVQQGLRAFF,TGCAGCGTCCAACAGGGGTTGCGAGCTTTCTTT
15,NA,TRBV6-5,TRBD1,TRBJ2-1,CASSGTGGTYTEQFF,TGTGCCAGCAGCGGTACAGGGGGCACCTACACTGAGCAGTTCTTC
14,NA,TRBV6-1,NA,TRBJ2-1,CASSELKGRNEQFF,TGTGCCAGCAGTGAATTGAAGGGTAGGAATGAGCAGTTCTTC
17,few,TRBV18,TRBD2,TRBJ2-3,CASSPQLAGGPTDTQYF,TGTGCCAGCTCACCACAACTAGCGGGGGGGCCTACAGATACGCAGTATTTT
13,few,TRBV10-3,NA,TRBJ2-7,CAISDAVDYEQYF,TGTGCCATCAGCGACGCGGTCGACTACGAGCAGTACTTC
14,NA,TRBV27,NA,TRBJ1-2,CASSSQGIGQGYTF,TGTGCCAGCAGTTCCCAGGGGATAGGTCAGGGCTACACCTTC
16,few,TRBV7-8,TRBD1,TRBJ2-1,CASSYQGADVLGEQFF,TGTGCCAGCAGCTACCAGGGGGCGGACGTCCTCGGTGAGCAGTTCTTC
13,NA,TRBV20-1,TRBD1,TRBJ2-3,CSAQGTGRDTQYF,TGCAGTGCTCAGGGGACAGGGCGAGATACGCAGTATTTT
15,NA,TRBV2,TRBD1,TRBJ2-3,CASSEGTGATDTQYF,TGTGCCAGCAGTGAAGGGACAGGGGCCACAGATACGCAGTATTTT
15,NA,TRBV20-1,NA,TRBJ2-3,CSAREGGLSTDTQYF,TGCAGTGCTAGAGAGGGGGGCCTAAGCACAGATACGCAGTATTTT
13,few,TRBV7-6,NA,TRBJ2-7,CASSLEQGYEQYF,TGTGCCAGCAGCTTAGAACAGGGCTACGAGCAGTACTTC
13,few,TRBV5-1,NA,TRBJ2-1,CASSLGQDNEQFF,TGCGCCAGCAGCTTGGGACAGGACAATGAGCAGTTCTTC
16,few,TRBV3-1,TRBD2,TRBJ2-5,CASSPPRAGVGKTQYF,TGTGCCAGCAGCCCCCCGAGGGCGGGGGTAGGGAAGACCCAGTACTTC
14,many,TRBV10-3,NA,TRBJ2-6,CAISGPSGANVLTF,TGTGCCATCAGTGGACCCTCTGGGGCCAACGTCCTGACTTTC
15,few,TRBV7-2,TRBD1,TRBJ2-1,CASRWPGQGSYEQFF,TGTGCCAGCAGATGGCCGGGACAGGGGAGCTATGAGCAGTTCTTC
16,NA,TRBV7-8,TRBD1,TRBJ2-7,CASSLTVPGQGSEQYF,TGTGCCAGCAGCTTAACCGTCCCGGGACAGGGTTCCGAGCAGTACTTC
15,few,TRBV7-8,TRBD1,TRBJ2-5,CASSQPGQGTETQYF,TGTGCCAGCAGCCAACCGGGACAGGGCACGGAGACCCAGTACTTC
15,few,TRBV7-9,TRBD1,TRBJ1-2,CASSLGAGGFYGYTF,TGTGCCAGCAGCTTAGGGGCAGGGGGCTTCTATGGCTACACCTTC
13,NA,TRBV20-1,NA,TRBJ2-7,CSPLGGALYEQYF,TGCAGTCCCCTGGGGGGGGCTCTTTACGAGCAGTACTTC
17,NA,TRBV12-3/TRBV12-4,NA,TRBJ2-4,CASSSRLQGLAKNIQYF,TGTGCCAGCAGTTCCCGCCTTCAGGGACTAGCCAAAAACATTCAGTACTTC
13,many,TRBV12-3/TRBV12-4,NA,TRBJ1-1,CASSFQGNTEAFF,TGTGCCAGCAGCTTCCAGGGGAACACTGAAGCTTTCTTT
15,few,TRBV3-1,NA,TRBJ1-1,CASSGTGVGDTEAFF,TGTGCCAGCAGTGGGACGGGAGTAGGAGACACTGAAGCTTTCTTT
16,few,TRBV5-6,NA,TRBJ1-2,CASSPRPEYTNYGYTF,TGTGCCAGCAGCCCCCGACCGGAATACACTAACTATGGCTACACCTTC
17,NA,TRBV12-5,TRBD1,TRBJ2-3,CASGLPRTGELTDTQYF,TGTGCTAGTGGTTTGCCCCGGACAGGGGAGTTGACAGATACGCAGTATTTT
17,NA,TRBV24-1,NA,TRBJ2-1,CATSGHTGGPRGNEQFF,TGTGCCACCAGTGGCCACACGGGGGGCCCTCGGGGGAATGAGCAGTTCTTC
14,NA,TRBV30,TRBD1,TRBJ1-2,CAWRTPGGFYGYTF,TGTGCCTGGAGGACCCCAGGGGGTTTCTATGGCTACACCTTC
15,NA,TRBV5-1,NA,TRBJ1-1,CASSLEDSLNTEAFF,TGCGCCAGCAGCTTGGAGGACAGCCTGAACACTGAAGCTTTCTTT
14,NA,TRBV18,NA,TRBJ1-5,CASSPGPPARPQHF,TGTGCCAGCTCACCGGGTCCCCCGGCAAGACCCCAGCATTTT
13,few,TRBV9,NA,TRBJ2-7,CASSVGFSYEQYF,TGTGCCAGCAGCGTAGGGTTTTCCTACGAGCAGTACTTC
12,few,TRBV20-1,NA,TRBJ1-2,CSAREILYGYTF,TGCAGTGCTAGAGAGATTCTCTATGGCTACACCTTC
13,NA,TRBV7-8,TRBD2,TRBJ2-3,CASSSSGGRTQYF,TGTGCCAGCAGCTCTAGCGGGGGTCGAACGCAGTATTTT
14,NA,TRBV6-2/TRBV6-3,NA,TRBJ1-6,CASSTVNPNSPLHF,TGTGCCAGCAGCACCGTGAACCCTAATTCACCCCTCCACTTT
13,NA,TRBV20-1,TRBD2,TRBJ2-3,CSKTSGGSDTQYF,TGCAGTAAGACTAGCGGGGGTTCAGATACGCAGTATTTT
11,NA,TRBV5-8,NA,TRBJ2-7,CASSTLAEQYF,TGTGCCAGCAGCACCCTTGCTGAGCAGTACTTC
15,many,TRBV4-2,TRBD1,TRBJ1-5,CASSQDQDRDQPQHF,TGTGCCAGCAGCCAAGATCAGGACAGGGATCAGCCCCAGCATTTT
12,NA,TRBV6-5,NA,TRBJ2-2,CASRQIPGELFF,TGTGCCAGCCGACAGATCCCCGGGGAGCTGTTTTTT
13,few,TRBV21-1,NA,TRBJ1-1,CASSKDQDTEAFF,TGTGCCAGCAGCAAAGACCAGGACACTGAAGCTTTCTTT